This T cell receptor (beta chain) emerged from a study of blood T cell repertoires in COVID-19. Study details: PBMCs, B-cell-depleted T cells, or T cells were the source of the cDNA or gDNA that made up the material.

The germline CDR1 and CDR2 sequences are MNHEY and SMNVEV (reference sequence). Trimming removed 3 bases at V and 2 bases at J, with 8 bases between. The CDR3 runs to 13 residues. With regard to this clone: This sample also contains other DNA sequences that code for the same CDR3.

Clones were sequenced by immunoSEQ multiplex PCR, and TCRdb holds only the in-frame ones, with some missing. The sample lists around 150,000 clones; approximately 95% were seen once. The chain employs TRBV27 and TRBJ2-7, with D perhaps matching TRBD1 (5 bases). The TCR sequence derives from a woman in her forties or fifties with acute or convalescent COVID-19. The sequencing input was peripheral blood. The CDR3, as DNA: TGTGCCAGCAGTTTGGGCAGGGCCTACGAGCAGTACTTC. This sequence encodes CASSLGRAYEQYF.